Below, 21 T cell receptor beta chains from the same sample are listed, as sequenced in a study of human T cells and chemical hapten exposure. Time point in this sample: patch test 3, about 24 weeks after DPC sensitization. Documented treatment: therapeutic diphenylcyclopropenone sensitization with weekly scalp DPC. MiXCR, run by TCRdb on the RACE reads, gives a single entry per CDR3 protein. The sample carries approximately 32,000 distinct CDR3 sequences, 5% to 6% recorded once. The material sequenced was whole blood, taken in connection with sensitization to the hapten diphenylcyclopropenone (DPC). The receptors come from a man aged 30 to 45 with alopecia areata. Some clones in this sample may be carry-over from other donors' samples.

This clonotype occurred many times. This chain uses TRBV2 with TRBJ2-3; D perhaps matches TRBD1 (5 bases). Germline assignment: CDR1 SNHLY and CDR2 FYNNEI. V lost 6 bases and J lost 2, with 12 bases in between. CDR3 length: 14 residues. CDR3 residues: CASRTGRFTDTQYF. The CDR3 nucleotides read TGTGCCAGCAGAACAGGAAGATTCACAGATACGCAGTATTTT.

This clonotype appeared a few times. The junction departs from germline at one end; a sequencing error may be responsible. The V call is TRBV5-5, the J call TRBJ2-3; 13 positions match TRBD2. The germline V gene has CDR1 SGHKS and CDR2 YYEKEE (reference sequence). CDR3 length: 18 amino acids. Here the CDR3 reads CASSRSPGLAGFADMQYF. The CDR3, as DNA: TGTGCCAGCAGCAGATCTCCGGGACTAGCGGGATTCGCAGATATGCAGTATTTT.

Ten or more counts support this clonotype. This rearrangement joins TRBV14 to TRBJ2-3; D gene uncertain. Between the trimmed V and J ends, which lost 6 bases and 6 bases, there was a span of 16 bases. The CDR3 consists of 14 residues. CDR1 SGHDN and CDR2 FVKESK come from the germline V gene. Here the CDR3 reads CASSDDPFGDTQYF. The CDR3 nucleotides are TGTGCCAGCAGTGACGACCCCTTCGGGGATACGCAGTATTTT.

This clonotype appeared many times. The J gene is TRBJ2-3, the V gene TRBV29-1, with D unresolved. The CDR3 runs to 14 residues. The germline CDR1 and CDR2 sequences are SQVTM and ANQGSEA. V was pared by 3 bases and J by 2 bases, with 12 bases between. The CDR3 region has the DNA TGCAGCGTTGATGGTGCAGCTAACACAGATACGCAGTATTTT. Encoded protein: CSVDGAANTDTQYF.

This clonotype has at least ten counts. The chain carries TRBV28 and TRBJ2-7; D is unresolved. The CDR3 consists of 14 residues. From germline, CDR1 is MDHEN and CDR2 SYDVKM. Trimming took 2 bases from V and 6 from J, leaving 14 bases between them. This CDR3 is CASSLVKANPEQYF. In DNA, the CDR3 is TGTGCCAGCAGTTTAGTTAAGGCGAATCCCGAGCAGTACTTC.

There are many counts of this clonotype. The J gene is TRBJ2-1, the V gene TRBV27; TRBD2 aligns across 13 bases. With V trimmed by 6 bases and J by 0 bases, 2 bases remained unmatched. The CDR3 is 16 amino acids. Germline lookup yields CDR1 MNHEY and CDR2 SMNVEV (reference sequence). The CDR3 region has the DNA TGTGCCAGCAGCCGGACTAGCGGGGGCTCCTACAATGAGCAGTTCTTC. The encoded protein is CASSRTSGGSYNEQFF.

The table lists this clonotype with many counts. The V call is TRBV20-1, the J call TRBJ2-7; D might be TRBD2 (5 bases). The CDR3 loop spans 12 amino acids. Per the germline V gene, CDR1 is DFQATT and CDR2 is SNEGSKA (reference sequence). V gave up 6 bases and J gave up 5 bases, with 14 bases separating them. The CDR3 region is CSAEGGRNEQYF. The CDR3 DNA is TGCAGTGCCGAAGGAGGAAGGAACGAGCAGTACTTC.

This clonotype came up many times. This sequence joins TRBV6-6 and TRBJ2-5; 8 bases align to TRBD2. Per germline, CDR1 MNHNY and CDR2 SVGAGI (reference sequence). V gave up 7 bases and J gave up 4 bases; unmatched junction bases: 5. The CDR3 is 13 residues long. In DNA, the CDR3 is TGTGCCAGCATCAAGAGCGGGGGAGAGACCCAGTACTTC. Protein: CASIKSGGETQYF.

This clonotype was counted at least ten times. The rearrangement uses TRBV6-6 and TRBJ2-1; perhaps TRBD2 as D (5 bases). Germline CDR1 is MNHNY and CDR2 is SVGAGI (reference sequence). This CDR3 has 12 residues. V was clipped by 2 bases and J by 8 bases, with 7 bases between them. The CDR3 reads CASSYTRDEQFF. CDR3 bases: TGTGCCAGCAGTTACACTAGGGATGAGCAGTTCTTC.

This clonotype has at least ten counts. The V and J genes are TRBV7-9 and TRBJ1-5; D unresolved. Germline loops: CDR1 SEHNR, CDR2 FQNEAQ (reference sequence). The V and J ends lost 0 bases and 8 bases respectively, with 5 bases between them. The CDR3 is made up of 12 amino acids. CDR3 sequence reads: CASSLAEEPQHF. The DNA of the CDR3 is TGTGCCAGCAGCTTAGCTGAGGAGCCCCAGCATTTT.

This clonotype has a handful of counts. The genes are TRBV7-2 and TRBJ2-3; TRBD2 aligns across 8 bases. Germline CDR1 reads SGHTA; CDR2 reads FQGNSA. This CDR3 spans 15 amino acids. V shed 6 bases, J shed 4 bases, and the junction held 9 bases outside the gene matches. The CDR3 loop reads CASSFAGGRSDTQYF. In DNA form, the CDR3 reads TGTGCCAGCAGTTTTGCTGGCGGGAGGTCAGATACGCAGTATTTT. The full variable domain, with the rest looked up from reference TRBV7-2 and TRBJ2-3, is GAGVSQSPSNKVTEKGKDVELRCDPISGHTALYWYRQSLGQGLEFLIYFQGNSAPDKSGLPSDRFSAERTGGSVSTLTIQRTQQEDSAVYLCASSFAGGRSDTQYFGPGTRLTVL.

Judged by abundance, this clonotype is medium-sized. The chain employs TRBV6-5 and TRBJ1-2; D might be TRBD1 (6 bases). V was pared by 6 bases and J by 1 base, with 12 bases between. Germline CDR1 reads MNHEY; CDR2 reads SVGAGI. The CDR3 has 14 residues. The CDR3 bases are TGTGCCAGCAGCTACGGACAGCGTAACTATGGCTACACCTTC. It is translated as CASSYGQRNYGYTF.

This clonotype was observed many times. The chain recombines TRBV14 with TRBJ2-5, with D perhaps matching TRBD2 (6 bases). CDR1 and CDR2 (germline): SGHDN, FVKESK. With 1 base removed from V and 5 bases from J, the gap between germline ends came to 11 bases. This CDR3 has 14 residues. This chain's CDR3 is CASSQGLGWETQYF. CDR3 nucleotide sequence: TGTGCCAGCAGCCAAGGACTAGGCTGGGAGACCCAGTACTTC.

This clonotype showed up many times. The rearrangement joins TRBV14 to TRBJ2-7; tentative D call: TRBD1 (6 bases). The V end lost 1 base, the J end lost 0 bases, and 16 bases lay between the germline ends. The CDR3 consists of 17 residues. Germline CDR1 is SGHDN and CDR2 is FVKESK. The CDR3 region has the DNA TGTGCCAGCAGCCAAGTGTCCCAGGGGTATAGCTCCTACGAGCAGTACTTC. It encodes CASSQVSQGYSSYEQYF.

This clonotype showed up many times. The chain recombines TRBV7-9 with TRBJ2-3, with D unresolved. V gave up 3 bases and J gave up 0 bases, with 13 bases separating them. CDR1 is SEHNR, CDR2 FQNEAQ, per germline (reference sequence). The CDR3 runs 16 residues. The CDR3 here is CASSFDSRSSTDTQYF. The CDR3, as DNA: TGTGCCAGCAGCTTCGATAGCAGGTCTAGCACAGATACGCAGTATTTT. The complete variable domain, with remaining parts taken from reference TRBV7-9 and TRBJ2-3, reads DTGVSQNPRHKITKRGQNVTFRCDPISEHNRLYWYRQTLGQGPEFLTYFQNEAQLEKSRLLSDRFSAERPKGSFSTLEIQRTEQGDSAMYLCASSFDSRSSTDTQYFGPGTRLTVL.

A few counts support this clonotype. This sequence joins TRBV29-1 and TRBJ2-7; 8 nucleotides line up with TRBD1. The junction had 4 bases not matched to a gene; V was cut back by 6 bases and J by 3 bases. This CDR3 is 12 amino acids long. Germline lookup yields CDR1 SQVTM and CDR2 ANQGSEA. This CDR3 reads CSVGQGVYEQYF. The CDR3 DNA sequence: TGCAGCGTCGGACAGGGAGTCTACGAGCAGTACTTC.

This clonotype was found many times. The DNA of the CDR3 is TGTGCCAGCAGCTTAGGTCCCGGACTAGACTCCTACAATGAGCAGTTCTTC. Its protein is CASSLGPGLDSYNEQFF. This chain joins TRBV11-2 and TRBJ2-1, with 7 bases identical to TRBD2. CDR3 length: 17 residues. The ends lost 1 base at V and 0 bases at J; junction bases unmatched: 6. CDR1 SGHAT and CDR2 FQNNGV come from the germline V gene.

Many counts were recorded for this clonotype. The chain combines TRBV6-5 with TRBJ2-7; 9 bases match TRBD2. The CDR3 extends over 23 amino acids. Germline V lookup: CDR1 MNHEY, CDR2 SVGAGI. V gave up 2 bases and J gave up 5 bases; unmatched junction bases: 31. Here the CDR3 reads CASSYGPPSSTHPPGTSCHEQYF. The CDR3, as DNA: TGTGCCAGCAGTTACGGTCCACCCTCTTCCACACACCCTCCCGGGACTAGCTGCCACGAGCAGTACTTC.

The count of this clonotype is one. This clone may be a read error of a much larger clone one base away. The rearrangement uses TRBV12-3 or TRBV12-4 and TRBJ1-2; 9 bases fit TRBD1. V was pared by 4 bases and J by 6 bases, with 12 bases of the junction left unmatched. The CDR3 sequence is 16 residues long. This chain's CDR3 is CASSSGTGNLGNGYTF. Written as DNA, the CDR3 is TGTGCCAGCAGTTCCGGGACAGGGAACCTCGGGAATGGCTACACCTTC.

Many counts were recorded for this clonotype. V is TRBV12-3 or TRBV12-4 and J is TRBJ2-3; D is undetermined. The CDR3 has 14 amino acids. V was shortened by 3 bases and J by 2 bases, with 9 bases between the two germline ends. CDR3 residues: CASSLGPHTDTQYF. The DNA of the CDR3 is TGTGCCAGCAGTTTGGGCCCTCACACAGATACGCAGTATTTT.

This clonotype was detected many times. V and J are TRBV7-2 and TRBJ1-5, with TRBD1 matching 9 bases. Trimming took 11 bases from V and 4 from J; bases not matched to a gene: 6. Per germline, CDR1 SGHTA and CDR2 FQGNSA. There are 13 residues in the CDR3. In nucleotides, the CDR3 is TGTGCCGAGGGGACAGGGATAAATCAGCCCCAGCATTTT. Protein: CAEGTGINQPQHF.